A selection of T cell receptor beta chains follows, all from one sample in a study of T cells after yellow fever vaccination. Each CDR3 protein gets one entry after TCRdb re-called the 5' RACE reads with MiXCR. Altogether a few hundred thousand distinct CDR3 sequences are present, roughly 17% being singletons, with the ten largest covering 15% to 20%. This material consisted of PBMCs, taken about 5 days after the first yellow fever vaccination. The source is a man between 18 and 29 years old who received the YFV17D yellow fever vaccine. Both conserved end residues are part of each CDR3. The D gene is left open where the match is weak. Not all rows give a size; the values are once, few, many and, for expanded clones, a class.

j_gene | len | d_gene | abundance | v_gene | CDR3aa | CDR3nt
TRBJ2-2 | 15 | TRBD2 | few | TRBV12-3/TRBV12-4 | CASSNERGAGGELFF | TGTGCCAGCAGCAACGAGCGGGGGGCGGGCGGGGAGCTGTTTTTT
TRBJ2-5 | 16 | NA | NA | TRBV7-2 | CASSYPSGGGVETQYF | TGTGCCAGCAGCTACCCTTCAGGAGGGGGGGTGGAGACCCAGTACTTC
TRBJ1-4 | 16 | TRBD1 | few | TRBV4-1 | CASSQGLRDRGEKLFF | TGCGCCAGCAGCCAGGGGCTCCGGGACAGGGGGGAAAAACTGTTTTTT
TRBJ2-7 | 19 | TRBD1 | many | TRBV9 | CASSVAPGTGGRGSYEQYF | TGTGCCAGCAGCGTAGCCCCCGGGACAGGGGGACGGGGGTCCTACGAGCAGTACTTC
TRBJ2-5 | 17 | NA | NA | TRBV20-1 | CSAPPVDSRGGGETQYF | TGCAGTGCTCCCCCCGTGGACTCTAGGGGGGGGGGAGAGACCCAGTACTTC
TRBJ1-1 | 15 | TRBD1 | few | TRBV4-2 | CASSQEGQGLAEAFF | TGTGCCAGCAGCCAAGAGGGACAGGGGTTGGCTGAAGCTTTCTTT
TRBJ1-1 | 16 | TRBD1 | NA | TRBV7-9 | CASSFVDRGSKNEAFF | TGTGCCAGCAGTTTCGTGGACAGGGGAAGTAAGAATGAAGCTTTCTTT
TRBJ2-5 | 15 | TRBD2 | NA | TRBV10-3 | CAISKELLAGETQYF | TGTGCCATCAGTAAGGAATTACTAGCGGGGGAGACCCAGTACTTC
TRBJ2-3 | 13 | NA | few | TRBV7-9 | CASSPGSADTQYF | TGTGCCAGCAGCCCGGGCTCGGCAGATACGCAGTATTTT
TRBJ2-3 | 13 | TRBD1 | NA | TRBV20-1 | CSARGTDTDTQYF | TGCAGTGCTAGGGGGACAGACACAGATACGCAGTATTTT
TRBJ1-1 | 13 | NA | NA | TRBV12-3/TRBV12-4 | CASTGRGLTEAFF | TGTGCCAGCACCGGGAGGGGGTTGACTGAAGCTTTCTTT
TRBJ2-3 | 16 | TRBD2 | few | TRBV6-2/TRBV6-3 | CASSYSLAEVSDTQYF | TGTGCCAGCAGTTACTCACTAGCGGAGGTATCAGATACGCAGTATTTT
TRBJ1-1 | 15 | NA | NA | TRBV5-4 | CATLPRGNGNTEAFF | TGTGCCACCTTGCCAAGAGGAAATGGGAACACTGAAGCTTTCTTT
TRBJ2-5 | 13 | NA | NA | TRBV5-4 | CASSPGAGETQYF | TGTGCCAGCAGCCCGGGTGCGGGGGAGACCCAGTACTTC
TRBJ2-2 | 15 | NA | NA | TRBV5-4 | CASSSRSLNTGELFF | TGTGCCAGCAGTAGTAGAAGCTTGAACACCGGGGAGCTGTTTTTT
TRBJ1-1 | 13 | NA | many | TRBV7-6 | CASSLSGSTEAFF | TGTGCCAGCAGCTTGTCGGGTAGCACTGAAGCTTTCTTT
TRBJ1-6 | 16 | NA | few | TRBV9 | CASSPNPGAQGSPLHF | TGTGCCAGCAGCCCGAACCCGGGGGCGCAAGGTTCACCCCTCCACTTT
TRBJ2-3 | 16 | NA | NA | TRBV7-9 | CASSSRIGLSTDTQYF | TGTGCCAGCAGCTCCCGTATAGGACTAAGCACAGATACGCAGTATTTT
TRBJ2-7 | 15 | TRBD2 | few | TRBV12-3/TRBV12-4 | CASRSALAGGYEQYF | TGTGCCAGCAGATCCGCGTTAGCGGGGGGTTACGAGCAGTACTTC
TRBJ1-5 | 14 | NA | few | TRBV12-3/TRBV12-4 | CASSIMGVHQPQHF | TGTGCCAGCAGTATCATGGGGGTCCATCAGCCCCAGCATTTT
TRBJ2-2 | 14 | NA | few | TRBV12-3/TRBV12-4 | CASSPTPFGGELFF | TGTGCCAGCAGCCCCACCCCCTTTGGAGGGGAGCTGTTTTTT
TRBJ1-5 | 14 | NA | few | TRBV7-9 | CASSLREADQPQHF | TGTGCCAGCAGCCTTAGGGAAGCTGATCAGCCCCAGCATTTT
TRBJ2-7 | 14 | TRBD1 | NA | TRBV7-2 | CASTLGQGVREQYF | TGTGCCAGCACCCTAGGACAGGGGGTTCGCGAGCAGTACTTC
TRBJ2-1 | 20 | TRBD2 | many | TRBV6-4 | CASRTGPSGGAGLRYNEQFF | TGTGCCAGCAGAACCGGGCCTAGCGGGGGCGCGGGCTTGAGATACAATGAGCAGTTCTTC
TRBJ1-1 | 13 | NA | few | TRBV3-1 | CASTPRGATEAFF | TGTGCCAGCACCCCCCGGGGGGCCACTGAAGCTTTCTTT
TRBJ2-3 | 14 | TRBD2 | NA | TRBV20-1 | CSAQRGGRTDTQYF | TGCAGTGCTCAGCGGGGGGGTCGCACAGATACGCAGTATTTT
TRBJ2-3 | 15 | NA | many | TRBV20-1 | CSASDARGSGDTQYF | TGCAGTGCTAGCGATGCCAGGGGATCCGGAGATACGCAGTATTTT
TRBJ2-3 | 12 | TRBD1 | few | TRBV5-4 | CASRTGVDTQYF | TGTGCCAGCAGGACAGGGGTGGATACGCAGTATTTT
TRBJ2-3 | 15 | TRBD2 | NA | TRBV12-3/TRBV12-4 | CASRPSGGGTDTQYF | TGTGCCAGCAGACCCTCGGGGGGAGGAACAGATACGCAGTATTTT
TRBJ2-1 | 16 | TRBD2 | few | TRBV19 | CATIPGLAGAGDEQFF | TGTGCCACTATTCCCGGACTAGCGGGGGCCGGGGATGAGCAGTTCTTC
TRBJ2-3 | 16 | TRBD1 | few | TRBV11-1 | CASSLVVTGGADTQYF | TGTGCCAGCAGCTTAGTGGTCACAGGGGGCGCAGATACGCAGTATTTT
TRBJ2-3 | 16 | NA | few | TRBV27 | CASSLGGAFSTDTQYF | TGTGCCAGCAGTTTGGGGGGCGCATTTAGCACAGATACGCAGTATTTT
TRBJ2-5 | 15 | NA | NA | TRBV5-1 | CASSLEGLIRETQYF | TGCGCCAGCAGCTTGGAGGGGCTGATTAGAGAGACCCAGTACTTC
TRBJ2-3 | 15 | NA | few | TRBV7-3 | CASSLMAASTDTQYF | TGTGCCAGCAGCTTAATGGCAGCTAGCACAGATACGCAGTATTTT
TRBJ1-2 | 17 | TRBD1 | few | TRBV29-1 | CSVEDRGTGGSGYGYTF | TGCAGCGTTGAAGATCGCGGGACAGGGGGCTCTGGCTATGGCTACACCTTC
TRBJ1-2 | 14 | NA | NA | TRBV5-1 | CASSFRDNKDGYTF | TGCGCCAGCAGCTTCCGGGACAATAAGGATGGCTACACCTTC
TRBJ2-7 | 13 | NA | NA | TRBV12-3/TRBV12-4 | CASSQTDPYEQYF | TGTGCCAGCAGTCAGACGGACCCCTACGAGCAGTACTTC
TRBJ2-7 | 16 | TRBD1 | few | TRBV7-8 | CASSSPAGQGSYEQYF | TGTGCCAGCAGCTCTCCTGCGGGACAGGGCTCCTACGAGCAGTACTTC
TRBJ2-7 | 12 | TRBD1 | NA | TRBV6-5 | CASVGQGGEQYF | TGTGCCAGCGTCGGACAGGGGGGCGAGCAGTACTTC
TRBJ1-1 | 17 | NA | few | TRBV6-1 | CASRTFRGVRKETEAFF | TGTGCCAGCAGGACTTTCAGGGGAGTAAGGAAGGAAACTGAAGCTTTCTTT
TRBJ1-6 | 16 | TRBD1 | few | TRBV20-1 | CSARFQLGQGYSPLHF | TGCAGTGCTAGATTTCAGTTGGGACAGGGATATTCACCCCTCCACTTT
TRBJ2-6 | 17 | NA | many | TRBV4-3 | CASSQDLAQAGANVLTF | TGCGCCAGCAGCCAAGATCTGGCGCAGGCTGGGGCCAACGTCCTGACTTTC
TRBJ2-2 | 17 | TRBD2 | NA | TRBV24-1 | CATSDLRTGGDTGELFF | TGTGCCACCAGTGATTTGCGGACGGGGGGAGACACCGGGGAGCTGTTTTTT
TRBJ1-5 | 15 | NA | NA | TRBV4-3 | CASSQDAAGIQPQHF | TGCGCCAGCAGCCAAGATGCGGCAGGAATACAGCCCCAGCATTTT
TRBJ1-2 | 15 | TRBD1 | NA | TRBV27 | CASRGPGTGNYGYTF | TGTGCCAGCAGAGGTCCCGGGACAGGGAACTATGGCTACACCTTC
TRBJ1-2 | 13 | NA | NA | TRBV5-1 | CASSLLGIRGYTF | TGCGCCAGCAGCCTCCTAGGTATCCGAGGCTACACCTTC
TRBJ2-5 | 12 | NA | NA | TRBV6-2/TRBV6-3 | CASNGARETQYF | TGTGCCAGCAACGGGGCCCGGGAGACCCAGTACTTC
TRBJ1-5 | 13 | NA | NA | TRBV19 | CASISGVHQPQHF | TGTGCCAGTATCTCGGGGGTGCATCAGCCCCAGCATTTT
TRBJ2-2 | 15 | TRBD2 | NA | TRBV7-6 | CASSTRLADTGELFF | TGTGCCAGCAGCACCCGACTAGCAGACACCGGGGAGCTGTTTTTT